This T cell receptor (beta chain) was identified in a study of T cells in Graves' hyperthyroidism and ophthalmopathy. Study outcomes and limitations: Blood also carried most thyroid clonotypes expanded above 0.001.

This CDR3 is built from 14 residues. The V segment lost 4 bases and the J segment 4 bases; nucleotides outside the gene matches: 3. CDR1 is MNHEY, CDR2 SVGAGI, per germline. Source material for PBMCs was over 8 ml fresh peripheral blood. The TCR beta CDR3 regions underwent amplification using RNA transcripts as the source. During a first-round RT-PCR of the TCR CDR3, the HTBI primer set was used. Each CDR3 protein gets one entry after TCRdb re-called the multiplex PCR reads with MiXCR. The data show fewer than 350,000 distinct CDR3 sequences, about 20% seen once. As for this clonotype: The antigen is unknown.

This TCR was sampled from a woman between 45 and 60 years old with Graves' hyperthyroidism. Sequencing was done on a sample of blood. The rearrangement joins TRBV6-5 to TRBJ2-7; 11 nucleotides line up with TRBD2. CDR3 coding DNA: TGTGCCAGCAGTTCACTAGCGGGAGTTTACGAGCAGTACTTC. As protein: CASSSLAGVYEQYF.